Detailed here is one T cell receptor beta chain. What it recognizes is unknown. The sample comes from a study of cytomegalovirus exposure and HLA in healthy donors. Study-wide findings and caveats: A few CMV-associated chains proved CMV antigen-specific in vitro. Researchers reported from a later analysis that most CMV-associated TCR beta chains appeared HLA-restricted.

A multiplex PCR was run with 60 Vbeta primers and 13 Jbeta primers. Libraries were prepared by immunoSEQ multiplex PCR; TCRdb keeps only in-frame clonotypes and omits some of them. The sample carries about 190,000 clones, roughly 79% recorded once. The CDR3 sequence is 17 residues long. The V gene's germline CDR1 is LNHDA and CDR2 SQIVND (reference sequence). V lost 4 bases to trimming and J lost 3 bases; unmatched junction nucleotides: 8. V gene TRBV19 combines with J gene TRBJ2-1; 11 nucleotides line up with TRBD2. This TCR was recovered from a woman aged 18-29 years in good health and CMV-seronegative. Sequenced sample: PBMCs. CDR3 coding DNA: TGTGCCAGTAGTACCTCACTAGCGGGAGAAGGCTACAATGAGCAGTTCTTC. Amino acids: CASSTSLAGEGYNEQFF.